The 6 T cell receptor beta chains in this list originate from one sample, sequenced in a study of blood T cells in healthy people across ages. Alongside a J-beta primer mix, a sample-barcoded 5' primer served in a second PCR lasting roughly 7 to 12 cycles. TCRdb independently ran MiXCR on the 5' RACE reads; one entry per CDR3 protein. The sample has 700,000 to 800,000 distinct CDR3 sequences; roughly 41% are singletons. The specimen was blood. The origin of the receptors is a woman aged 60-70 years in good health.

The V and J genes are TRBV20-1 and TRBJ2-7; TRBD2 matches 10 bases. CDR1 DFQATT and CDR2 SNEGSKA come from the germline V gene (reference sequence). V lost 3 bases, J lost 7 bases, and 12 bases stayed unmatched. The CDR3 loop spans 15 amino acids. This chain's CDR3 is CSASIPQRGGNEQYF. CDR3 nucleotide sequence: TGCAGTGCTAGTATCCCCCAGCGGGGGGGCAATGAGCAGTACTTC.

The V and J genes are TRBV9 and TRBJ2-5; tentatively, D is TRBD1 (6 bases). V was cut by 4 bases and J by 1 base, with 11 bases left in between. The CDR3 has 14 amino acids. The germline V gene has CDR1 SGDLS and CDR2 YYNGEE. For the CDR3, the DNA is TGTGCCAGCAGCCGCGGACAGAGCCAAGAGACCCAGTACTTC. Translated: CASSRGQSQETQYF.

There are many counts of this clonotype. V is TRBV3-1 and J is TRBJ2-3, with D unresolved. The CDR3 runs 12 residues. Between the trimmed V and J ends, which lost 6 bases and 1 base, there was a span of 5 bases. From germline, CDR1 is LGHDT and CDR2 YNNKEL (reference sequence). CDR3: CASSRGTDTQYF. The DNA of the CDR3 is TGTGCCAGCAGTCGGGGCACAGATACGCAGTATTTT.

This clonotype showed up many times. This chain connects TRBV7-2 to TRBJ2-3; TRBD2 matches at 9 bases. V shed 10 bases, J shed 2 bases, and the junction held 10 bases outside the gene matches. This CDR3 contains 15 residues. Germline assignment: CDR1 SGHTA and CDR2 FQGNSA. CDR3 bases: TGTGCCAAAGGGGTAGCGGGGGTGATCACAGATACGCAGTATTTT. It codes for CAKGVAGVITDTQYF.

The chain has TRBV7-9 and TRBJ2-7, with D possibly TRBD2 on 6 matching bases. V lost 3 bases and J lost 7, with 16 bases in between. Germline-derived CDR1 and CDR2 are SEHNR and FQNEAQ (reference sequence). The CDR3 covers 14 residues. DNA for the CDR3: TGTGCCAGCAGCTTCGCGGGACCTCCGGGAGAGCAGTACTTC. Translating gives CASSFAGPPGEQYF.

As to this clonotype: This may be a read error: a much more frequent sequence differs by one nucleotide. The V and J genes are TRBV3-1 and TRBJ1-2, with D perhaps matching TRBD1 (6 bases). V was clipped by 5 bases and J by 3 bases, with 10 bases between them. Germline CDR1 and CDR2: LGHDT and YNNKEL (reference sequence). The CDR3 contains 13 residues. The CDR3 region is CASSSGQYYGYTF. In DNA, the CDR3 is TGTGCCAGCAGCTCCGGACAGTACTATGGCTACACCTTC.